What follows are 27 T cell receptor beta chains derived from one specimen sequenced in a study of control samples from healthy donors and cancer patients. Using immunoSEQ multiplex PCR, the repertoire was profiled, and TCRdb retains in-frame clones only, with some absent. The sample includes about 19,000 clones, around 80% of them seen just once. Sequenced input: PBMCs. The receptors shown here come from a woman aged 70-85 years with lung cancer.

This chain connects TRBV15 to TRBJ2-7; tentative D call: TRBD1 (6 bases). CDR1 is LNHNV, CDR2 YYDKDF, per germline (reference sequence). V was trimmed by 10 bases and J by 11 bases, leaving 18 bases between them. The CDR3 has 11 amino acids. The CDR3 sequence is CAIPGQFTKYF. CDR3 sequence (DNA): TGTGCCATCCCCGGACAGTTTACCAAGTACTTC.

The chain combines TRBV7-9 with TRBJ2-5, with TRBD1 matching 9 bases. V was pared by 5 bases and J by 5 bases, with 6 bases of the junction left unmatched. CDR3 length: 14 amino acids. Germline V lookup: CDR1 SEHNR, CDR2 FQNEAQ (reference sequence). The CDR3 DNA reads TGTGCCAGCAGCCAGACAGGGGGAAGGGAGACCCAGTACTTC. Its protein product is CASSQTGGRETQYF.

The chain joins TRBV7-8 to TRBJ2-3; TRBD1 matches 11 bases. Germline CDR1 reads SGHVS; CDR2 reads FQNEAQ. The CDR3 has 21 residues. V gave up 1 base and J gave up 4 bases; unmatched junction bases: 19. The CDR3 loop is CASSLVVGQGDVRTEADTQYF. Here the CDR3 DNA reads TGTGCCAGCAGCTTAGTAGTGGGACAGGGGGATGTAAGGACAGAGGCAGATACGCAGTATTTT.

The chain uses TRBV29-1 and TRBJ2-2, with TRBD2 as a possible D gene (5 bases). The CDR3 extends over 12 amino acids. V was cut by 8 bases and J by 1 base, with 8 bases left in between. CDR1 and CDR2 (germline): SQVTM, ANQGSEA. This CDR3 is CSSRENTGELFF. As DNA, the CDR3 is TGCAGCTCCCGGGAGAACACCGGGGAGCTGTTTTTT.

V is TRBV19 and J is TRBJ1-6; TRBD1 matches at 9 bases. Germline CDR1 LNHDA, CDR2 SQIVND (reference sequence). This CDR3 is built from 15 residues. J lost 5 bases, V lost 8 bases, and 7 bases had no gene match. The DNA for the CDR3 is TGTGCCAGTGCCCCTCGACAGGGGGATAATTCACCCCTCCACTTT. Translation: CASAPRQGDNSPLHF.

The chain is built from TRBV3-1 (or the pseudogene TRBV3-2) and TRBJ1-6, with unresolved D. The CDR3 has 12 amino acids. From germline, CDR1 is LGHDT and CDR2 YNNKEL (reference sequence). The V and J ends lost 4 bases and 7 bases respectively, with 5 bases between them. For the CDR3, the DNA is TGTGCCAGCAGCCGCCTAAATTCACCCCTCCACTTT. Amino acids: CASSRLNSPLHF.

The sample holds a few counts of this clone. The J gene is TRBJ1-2, the V gene TRBV7-8; TRBD1 aligns across 8 bases. Germline V gene lookup returns CDR1 SGHVS and CDR2 FQNEAQ. The V gene end was trimmed by 3 bases and the J gene end by 7 bases; junction bases not matched to a gene: 10. The CDR3 is 15 residues long. CDR3 residues: CASSFVRTGSRGYTF. The CDR3 bases are TGTGCCAGCAGCTTTGTAAGGACAGGGTCGCGTGGCTACACCTTC.

The chain combines TRBV28 with TRBJ2-7; TRBD2 matches 7 bases. V shed 2 bases and J 6 bases; nucleotides not matched to a gene: 7. This CDR3 has 14 residues. The germline V gene has CDR1 MDHEN and CDR2 SYDVKM. This CDR3 is CASSLGGSVSEQYF. The DNA for the CDR3 is TGTGCCAGCAGTTTAGGCGGGAGCGTCAGCGAGCAGTACTTC.

The chain carries TRBV15 and TRBJ1-2, with D perhaps TRBD1 (5 bases). V was clipped by 1 base and J by 4 bases, with 25 bases between them. There are 19 residues in the CDR3. Per the germline V gene, CDR1 is LNHNV and CDR2 is YYDKDF (reference sequence). CDR3 in amino acids: CATSRGEGTAAKAIYGYTF. As DNA, the CDR3 is TGTGCCACCAGCAGAGGAGAGGGGACCGCGGCGAAAGCCATCTATGGCTACACCTTC.

This rearrangement joins TRBV9 to TRBJ2-3; 9 positions agree with TRBD1. Germline CDR1 SGDLS, CDR2 YYNGEE. The junction had 10 bases not matched to a gene; V was cut back by 0 bases and J by 5 bases. CDR3 length: 17 amino acids. CDR3 protein: CASSVGLGTGLQDTQYF. Here the CDR3 DNA reads TGTGCCAGCAGCGTAGGGTTAGGGACAGGGCTACAAGATACGCAGTATTTT.

This chain joins TRBV28 and TRBJ2-5, with D tentatively TRBD2 (5 bases). This CDR3 has 15 amino acids. Germline CDR1 and CDR2: MDHEN and SYDVKM. V was cut by 5 bases and J by 0 bases, with 13 bases left in between. The CDR3 spells CASSETGGYQETQYF. CDR3 coding DNA: TGTGCCAGCAGTGAGACTGGAGGTTACCAAGAGACCCAGTACTTC.

On this clone: This sample includes further DNA sequences coding for the same CDR3. The gene calls are TRBV28 and TRBJ2-6; D not resolved. The CDR3 totals 19 residues. CDR1 and CDR2 from the germline V gene are MDHEN and SYDVKM. Trimming left V 1 base short and J 0 bases short, with 16 bases between. CDR3 nucleotide sequence: TGTGCCAGCAGTTTATACCTCCCAAAAGGAATCTCTGGGGCCAACGTCCTGACTTTC. Translating gives CASSLYLPKGISGANVLTF.

The chain joins TRBV7-9 to TRBJ2-7; 7 nucleotides match TRBD1. This CDR3 comprises 13 residues. The germline CDR1 and CDR2 sequences are SEHNR and FQNEAQ (reference sequence). With V trimmed by 5 bases and J by 2 bases, 3 bases remained unmatched. The CDR3: CASSRDSPYEQYF. CDR3 sequence (DNA): TGTGCCAGCAGCCGGGACAGCCCCTACGAGCAGTACTTC.

CDR3 residues: CASSQDIGGDTQYF. The DNA for the CDR3 is TGCGCCAGCAGCCAAGATATAGGAGGTGATACGCAGTATTTT. The genes are TRBV4-1 and TRBJ2-3; possibly TRBD2 for D (5 bases). The germline CDR1 and CDR2 sequences are MGHRA and YSYEKL. The V end lost 0 bases, the J end lost 6 bases, and 10 bases lay between the germline ends. The CDR3 has 14 residues.

Of note for this clone: Within the sample, other DNA sequences also encode this same CDR3. V is TRBV3-1 (or the pseudogene TRBV3-2) and J is TRBJ1-5; D is uncertain. The CDR3 runs to 14 residues. Germline-derived CDR1 and CDR2 are LGHDT and YNNKEL (reference sequence). V was pared by 1 base and J by 1 base, with 5 bases between. The CDR3 here is CASSQGGSNQPQHF. The CDR3 DNA sequence: TGTGCCAGCAGCCAAGGGGGAAGCAATCAGCCCCAGCATTTT.

The chain links TRBV7-2 to TRBJ1-5, with D unclear. The CDR3 spans 14 residues. V was clipped by 3 bases and J by 5 bases, with 11 bases between them. CDR1 and CDR2 from the germline V gene are SGHTA and FQGNSA. The CDR3 reads CASSLMGAHQPQHF. The CDR3 nucleotides are TGTGCCAGCAGCTTGATGGGCGCCCATCAGCCCCAGCATTTT.

This clone appeared once. The J gene is TRBJ2-7, the V gene TRBV5-4, with 8 bases aligning to TRBD2. The V and J ends lost 7 bases and 5 bases, in that order; junction bases with no gene match: 14. Germline CDR1 reads SGHNT; CDR2 reads YYREEE (reference sequence). The CDR3 consists of 15 residues. In nucleotides, the CDR3 is TGTGCCAGCTCAATCGCCGGGACTAGAGTCGACGAGCAGTACTTC. It codes for CASSIAGTRVDEQYF.

The chain recombines TRBV18 with TRBJ1-4; D is unresolved. From germline, CDR1 is KGHSH and CDR2 LQKENI. V was pared by 4 bases and J by 1 base, with 7 bases between. CDR3 length: 14 residues. CDR3: CASSLGLTNEKLFF. The CDR3 nucleotides read TGTGCCAGCTCACTGGGGTTAACTAATGAAAAACTGTTTTTT.

The DNA for the CDR3 is TGCGCCAGCAGCCGTCTCGGGACGGCCACTGGAAACACCATATATTTT. Its protein is CASSRLGTATGNTIYF. The genes are TRBV5-1 and TRBJ1-3; D is possibly TRBD1 (5 bases). The V gene's germline CDR1 is SGHRS and CDR2 YFSETQ. Trimming shortened V by 4 bases and J by 2 bases, and 16 bases separated the two germline ends. The CDR3 runs to 16 residues.

This chain uses TRBV7-2 with TRBJ2-7, with TRBD2 matching 8 bases. The junction had 11 bases not matched to a gene; V was cut back by 1 base and J by 12 bases. The CDR3 has 14 amino acids. The germline V gene has CDR1 SGHTA and CDR2 FQGNSA. In DNA, the CDR3 is TGTGCCAGCAGCTTAGACTCGGGAGGGCCTCAGTGGTACTTC. It translates to CASSLDSGGPQWYF.

The rearrangement uses TRBV24-1 and TRBJ1-1, with TRBD1 matching 9 bases. The V segment lost 4 bases and the J segment 5 bases; nucleotides outside the gene matches: 13. This CDR3 is 17 amino acids long. The germline V gene has CDR1 KGHDR and CDR2 SFDVKD. CDR3: CATSETGTGSGGTEAFF. As DNA, the CDR3 is TGTGCCACCAGTGAGACCGGGACAGGGTCCGGAGGTACTGAAGCTTTCTTT.

Remarks on this clone: One end of the junction varies from germline; a read error may be responsible. Other nucleotide sequences from this sample produce the same CDR3. The chain joins TRBV20-1 to TRBJ2-1; D is unclear. This CDR3 contains 13 residues. Germline lookup yields CDR1 DFQATT and CDR2 SNEGSKA (reference sequence). In nucleotides, the CDR3 is TGTAGTGCTAGTGGGCGGTTATACAATGAGCAGTTCTTC. Translating it yields CSASGRLYNEQFF.

The J gene is TRBJ2-5, the V gene TRBV7-2; D remains ambiguous. Germline V gene lookup returns CDR1 SGHTA and CDR2 FQGNSA. Trimming pared 1 base from V and 4 bases from J, leaving 13 bases between. The length of the CDR3 is 15 residues. The CDR3 region has the DNA TGTGCCAGCAGCTTAGGTTCCTCCTCGGGAGAGACCCAGTACTTC. Amino acid sequence: CASSLGSSSGETQYF.

The chain has TRBV11-2 and TRBJ1-2; 12 nucleotides match TRBD1. The length of the CDR3 is 16 residues. With 5 bases clipped from V and 8 bases from J, the junction kept 12 bases outside the gene matches. Germline CDR1 is SGHAT and CDR2 is FQNNGV. The CDR3 loop is CASSRVPGQGAGGYTF. The CDR3 nucleotides are TGTGCCAGCAGCCGTGTCCCGGGACAGGGGGCAGGGGGCTACACCTTC. Variable domain in full (rest from reference TRBV11-2 and TRBJ1-2): EAGVAQSPRYKIIEKRQSVAFWCNPISGHATLYWYQQILGQGPKLLIQFQNNGVVDDSQLPKDRFSAERLKGVDSTLKIQPAKLEDSAVYLCASSRVPGQGAGGYTFGSGTRLTVV.

The chain is built from TRBV6-5 and TRBJ1-2; 7 bases match TRBD1. Trimming took 8 bases from V and 7 from J; bases not matched to a gene: 16. This CDR3 is 15 amino acids long. Germline loops: CDR1 MNHEY, CDR2 SVGAGI. The CDR3, as DNA: TGTGCCAGCTCCCATAGCGGGGACAGAATTTTTGGCTACACCTTC. Translation: CASSHSGDRIFGYTF.

The J gene is TRBJ2-1, the V gene TRBV30; D may be TRBD1 (6 bases). The CDR3 loop spans 15 amino acids. Germline V lookup: CDR1 GTSNPN, CDR2 SVGIG (reference sequence). V was cut by 2 bases and J by 8 bases, with 19 bases left in between. The CDR3 bases are TGTGCCTGGAGTTCCGACTGGGGGCCACGATATGAGCAGTTCTTC. The encoded protein is CAWSSDWGPRYEQFF.

CDR3 sequence: CASSLVLGQTQYF. The CDR3 DNA reads TGCGCCAGCAGCTTGGTTCTGGGACAGACGCAGTATTTT. The chain combines TRBV5-1 with TRBJ2-3, with 7 bases identical to TRBD1. Germline CDR1 SGHRS, CDR2 YFSETQ. This CDR3 has 13 residues. V was pared by 0 bases and J by 9 bases, with 4 bases of the junction left unmatched. Supplemented by reference TRBV5-1 and TRBJ2-3, the full variable domain reads KAGVTQTPRYLIKTRGQQVTLSCSPISGHRSVSWYQQTPGQGLQFLFEYFSETQRNKGNFPGRFSGRQFSNSRSEMNVSTLELGDSALYLCASSLVLGQTQYFGPGTRLTVL.